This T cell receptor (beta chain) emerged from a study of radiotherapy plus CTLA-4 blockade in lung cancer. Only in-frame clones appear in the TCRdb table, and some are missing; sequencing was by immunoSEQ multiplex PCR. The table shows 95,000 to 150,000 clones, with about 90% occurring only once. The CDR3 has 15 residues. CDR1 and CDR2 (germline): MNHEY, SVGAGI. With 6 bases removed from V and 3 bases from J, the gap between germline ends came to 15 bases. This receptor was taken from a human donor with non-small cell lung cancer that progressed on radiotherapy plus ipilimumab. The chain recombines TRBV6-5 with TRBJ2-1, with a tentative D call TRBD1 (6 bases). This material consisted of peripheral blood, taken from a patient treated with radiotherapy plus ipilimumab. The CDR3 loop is CASSSDRSDYNEQFF. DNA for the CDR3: TGTGCCAGCAGCTCCGACAGGTCCGACTACAATGAGCAGTTCTTC.